The 19 T cell receptor beta chains below all came from one sample that was sequenced in a study of radiation and T cells in renal cell carcinoma. The table came from immunoSEQ multiplex PCR; TCRdb's copy has only in-frame clones and leaves some out. Of 15,000 to 20,000 clones in the sample, about 56% are singletons; the top ten hold 12%. The treatment here: 15 Gy SBRT to primary tumor, nephrectomy 4 weeks later. The sequenced sample was tumor tissue, obtained from a patient whose treatment included radiotherapy and nephrectomy. All receptors come from a man over 45 with renal cell carcinoma.

This clone appeared many times. The chain employs TRBV7-9 and TRBJ2-7; D not certain. CDR3 length: 14 amino acids. Germline lookup yields CDR1 SEHNR and CDR2 FQNEAQ (reference sequence). Trimming removed 5 bases from V and 0 bases from J, with 11 bases in between. DNA of the CDR3: TGTGCCAGCAGCCCAAGGTATTCCTCCTACGAGCAGTACTTC. This codes for CASSPRYSSYEQYF. Full variable domain (remainder filled in from reference TRBV7-9 and TRBJ2-7): DTGVSQNPRHKITKRGQNVTFRCDPISEHNRLYWYRQTLGQGPEFLTYFQNEAQLEKSRLLSDRFSAERPKGSFSTLEIQRTEQGDSAMYLCASSPRYSSYEQYFGPGTRLTVT.

By its share, this clone is medium-sized. The chain uses TRBV7-9 and TRBJ1-1, with D hard to call. The CDR3 totals 15 residues. The V gene lost 1 base and the J gene lost 5 bases, with 14 bases spanning the gap. Per germline, CDR1 SEHNR and CDR2 FQNEAQ (reference sequence). Here the CDR3 reads CASSLVRGLVTEAFF. The CDR3 DNA sequence: TGTGCCAGCAGCTTAGTTCGAGGCCTAGTTACTGAAGCTTTCTTT.

The chain has TRBV14 and TRBJ2-4; unclear D gene. From germline, CDR1 is SGHDN and CDR2 FVKESK. CDR3 length: 15 amino acids. Trimming pared 2 bases from V and 4 bases from J, leaving 12 bases between. The CDR3 protein is CASSQRRRIKNIQYF. DNA of the CDR3: TGTGCCAGCAGCCAAAGGCGTAGGATAAAAAACATTCAGTACTTC.

This clone was picked up a small number of times. The rearrangement joins TRBV18 to TRBJ2-3; D uncertain. There are 15 residues in the CDR3. Germline V lookup: CDR1 KGHSH, CDR2 LQKENI. V lost 6 bases, J lost 0 bases, and 13 bases lay in between. CDR3 residues: CASSGVETSTDTQYF. The CDR3 coding sequence is TGTGCCAGCTCCGGAGTCGAAACTAGCACAGATACGCAGTATTTT.

The CDR3 bases are TGTGCCAGCAGTGCAAGACACGAGACAGGGACCACCGGGGAGCTGTTTTTT. Translated, it gives CASSARHETGTTGELFF. This sequence joins TRBV9 and TRBJ2-2; 7 nucleotides agree with TRBD1. There are 17 residues in the CDR3. J was trimmed by 4 bases and V by 5 bases; bases with no gene match: 14. Germline V gives CDR1 SGDLS, CDR2 YYNGEE.

Many counts were recorded for this clone. Written as DNA, the CDR3 is TGTGCCAGCCTCAAACAGGGGACCCAGTACTTC. This codes for CASLKQGTQYF. V gene TRBV2 combines with J gene TRBJ2-5, with TRBD1 as a possible D gene (6 bases). In germline, CDR1 is SNHLY, CDR2 FYNNEI. The V and J ends lost 8 bases and 7 bases respectively, with 11 bases between them. There are 11 residues in the CDR3.

The chain joins TRBV10-3 to TRBJ2-7, with no clear D. Germline V gene sequence: CDR1 ENHRY, CDR2 SYGVKD. Trimming cost V 8 bases and J 0 bases, with 8 bases left between them. The CDR3 sequence is 12 residues long. The CDR3 DNA is TGTGCCATCCTCGCAGACTCCTACGAGCAGTACTTC. Its protein product is CAILADSYEQYF.

This clone is classed as medium-sized. This chain connects TRBV27 to TRBJ2-3; D unclear. V gave up 6 bases and J gave up 2 bases, with 3 bases separating them. Germline V CDR1 and CDR2: MNHEY, SMNVEV (reference sequence). This CDR3 has 11 amino acids. The CDR3 DNA reads TGTGCCAGCAGGGTCACAGATACGCAGTATTTT. Translated: CASRVTDTQYF.

This clone is medium-sized within its sample. J is TRBJ2-3 and V is TRBV5-4; 12 positions agree with TRBD2. The V gene's germline CDR1 is SGHNT and CDR2 YYREEE (reference sequence). The J segment lost 2 bases and the V segment lost 1 base, leaving 5 bases of the junction unmatched. This CDR3 has 17 residues. The CDR3 DNA reads as TGTGCCAGCAGCTTGCGGCTAGCGGGGGGGCCCACAGATACGCAGTATTTT. Translation: CASSLRLAGGPTDTQYF.

The chain combines TRBV5-4 with TRBJ2-1; 10 bases are shared with TRBD1. Looked up from germline, CDR1 is SGHNT and CDR2 is YYREEE (reference sequence). V was clipped by 4 bases and J by 3 bases; unmatched bases: 7. This CDR3 has 16 residues. The CDR3 DNA reads TGTGCCAGCAGCCCGGAATGGACAGGGGGCTACAATGAGCAGTTCTTC. This encodes CASSPEWTGGYNEQFF.

A single count supports this clone. V and J are TRBV7-9 and TRBJ2-3; D remains ambiguous. Deletions cut 2 bases from V and 6 bases from J, with 9 bases between. CDR3 size: 13 residues. Germline V lookup: CDR1 SEHNR, CDR2 FQNEAQ (reference sequence). This CDR3 reads CASSLSGRDTQYF. In DNA form, the CDR3 reads TGTGCCAGCAGCTTATCCGGCAGGGATACGCAGTATTTT.

The CDR3 coding sequence is TGTGCCAGCAGCTTGACTTCGACAGGGGCCCACCTCACCTTC. Translation: CASSLTSTGAHLTF. This chain uses TRBV5-5 with TRBJ1-2; 8 bases line up with TRBD1. Trimming removed 1 base from V and 13 bases from J; junction bases left unmatched: 12. The V gene's germline CDR1 is SGHKS and CDR2 YYEKEE (reference sequence). CDR3 length equals 14 residues.

This sequence joins TRBV5-1 and TRBJ1-1; 11 bases fit TRBD1. This CDR3 comprises 14 residues. The ends lost 3 bases at V and 5 bases at J; junction bases unmatched: 3. The germline V gene has CDR1 SGHRS and CDR2 YFSETQ. The CDR3: CASSWDRGRTEAFF. The CDR3 DNA sequence: TGCGCCAGCAGCTGGGACAGGGGGAGGACTGAAGCTTTCTTT.

The sample holds a few counts of this clone. The V gene is TRBV30, the J gene TRBJ2-3; tentative D call: TRBD2 (6 bases). Between the trimmed V and J ends, which lost 0 bases and 2 bases, there was a span of 12 bases. From germline, CDR1 is GTSNPN and CDR2 SVGIG (reference sequence). The CDR3 extends over 15 amino acids. The CDR3 loop is CAWSVRRGTTDTQYF. Here the CDR3 DNA reads TGTGCCTGGAGTGTACGGCGGGGAACCACAGATACGCAGTATTTT.

The rearrangement joins TRBV9 to TRBJ1-5; 11 bases line up with TRBD1. The CDR3 covers 15 residues. Germline V gene sequence: CDR1 SGDLS, CDR2 YYNGEE. The ends lost 3 bases at V and 7 bases at J; junction bases unmatched: 6. CDR3 protein: CASSAGQGVRQPQHF. The CDR3 DNA is TGTGCCAGCAGCGCGGGACAGGGGGTACGACAGCCCCAGCATTTT.

This clone is a singleton in its sample. Different DNA sequences within this sample yield the same CDR3. The chain couples TRBV7-2 to TRBJ2-1, with D unresolved. This CDR3 has 15 amino acids. V dropped 1 base and J dropped 0 bases, with 7 bases sitting between them. Germline V gives CDR1 SGHTA, CDR2 FQGNSA. CDR3: CASSLGSSSYNEQFF. The DNA for the CDR3 is TGTGCCAGCAGCTTAGGCAGCAGCTCCTACAATGAGCAGTTCTTC.

This clone has a handful of counts. V and J are TRBV5-1 and TRBJ1-6; 12 bases line up with TRBD1. CDR1 and CDR2 from the germline V gene are SGHRS and YFSETQ. This CDR3 is 16 amino acids long. V gave up 4 bases and J gave up 7 bases; unmatched junction bases: 6. DNA for the CDR3: TGCGCCAGCAGCGCGGGACAGGGGGCCACAAATTCACCCCTCCACTTT. Encoded protein: CASSAGQGATNSPLHF.

The CDR3 spells CAWSGQMETQYF. CDR3 nucleotide sequence: TGTGCCTGGAGTGGGCAGATGGAGACCCAGTACTTC. V and J are TRBV30 and TRBJ2-5; D is ambiguous. V was clipped by 1 base and J by 5 bases, with 8 bases between them. The CDR3 loop spans 12 amino acids. The germline gives CDR1 GTSNPN, CDR2 SVGIG (reference sequence). The full variable domain, in which reference TRBV30 and TRBJ2-5 provide the parts outside the CDR3, is SQTIHQWPATLVQPVGSPLSLECTVEGTSNPNLYWYRQAAGRGLQLLFYSVGIGQISSEVPQNLSASRPQDRQFILSSKKLLLSDSGFYLCAWSGQMETQYFGPGTRLLVL.

The chain is built from TRBV2 and TRBJ2-7; 9 bases line up with TRBD2. CDR1 and CDR2 from the germline V gene are SNHLY and FYNNEI. The CDR3 runs 13 residues. V was clipped by 6 bases and J by 10 bases; unmatched bases: 10. The CDR3 nucleotides read TGTGCCAGCAGCCTAGCGGGAAAAGATCCCCAGTACTTC. Protein sequence: CASSLAGKDPQYF.